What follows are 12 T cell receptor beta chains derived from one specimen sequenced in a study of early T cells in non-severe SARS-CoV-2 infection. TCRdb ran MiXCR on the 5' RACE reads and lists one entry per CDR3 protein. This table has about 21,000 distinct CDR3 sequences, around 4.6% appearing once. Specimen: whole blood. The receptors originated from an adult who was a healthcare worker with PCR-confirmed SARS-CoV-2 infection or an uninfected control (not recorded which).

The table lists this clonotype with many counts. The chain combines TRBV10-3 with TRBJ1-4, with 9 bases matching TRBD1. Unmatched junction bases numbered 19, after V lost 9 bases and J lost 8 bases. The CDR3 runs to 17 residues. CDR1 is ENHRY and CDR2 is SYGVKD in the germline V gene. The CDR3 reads CAIRKGQGGEIEEKLFF. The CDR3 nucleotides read TGTGCCATTCGAAAGGGACAGGGAGGGGAGATTGAAGAAAAACTGTTTTTT.

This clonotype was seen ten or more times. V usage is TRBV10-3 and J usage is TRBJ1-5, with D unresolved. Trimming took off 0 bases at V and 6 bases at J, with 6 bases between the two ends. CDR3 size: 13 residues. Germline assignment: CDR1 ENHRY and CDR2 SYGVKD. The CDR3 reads CAISESLVQPQHF. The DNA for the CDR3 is TGTGCCATCAGTGAGTCGTTGGTTCAGCCCCAGCATTTT.

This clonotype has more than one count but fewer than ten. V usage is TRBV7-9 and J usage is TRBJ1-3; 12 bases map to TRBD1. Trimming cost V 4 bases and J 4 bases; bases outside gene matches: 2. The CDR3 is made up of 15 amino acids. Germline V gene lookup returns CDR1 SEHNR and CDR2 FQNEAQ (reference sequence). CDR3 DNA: TGTGCCAGCAGCTGGGGACAGGGGGCAGGAAACACCATATATTTT. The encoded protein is CASSWGQGAGNTIYF.

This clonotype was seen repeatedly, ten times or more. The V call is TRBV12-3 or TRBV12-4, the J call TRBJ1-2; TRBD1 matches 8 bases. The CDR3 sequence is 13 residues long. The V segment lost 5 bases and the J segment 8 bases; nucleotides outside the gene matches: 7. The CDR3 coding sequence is TGTGCCAGCAGTGGGATGACAGGGGCGGGCTACACCTTC. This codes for CASSGMTGAGYTF.

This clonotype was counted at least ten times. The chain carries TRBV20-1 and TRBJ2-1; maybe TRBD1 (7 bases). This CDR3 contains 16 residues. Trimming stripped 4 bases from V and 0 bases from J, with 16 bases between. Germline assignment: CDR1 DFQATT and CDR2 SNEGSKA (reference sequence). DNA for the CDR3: TGCAGTGCTACGGGAGACAGGGTGAGCTCCTACAATGAGCAGTTCTTC. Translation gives CSATGDRVSSYNEQFF.

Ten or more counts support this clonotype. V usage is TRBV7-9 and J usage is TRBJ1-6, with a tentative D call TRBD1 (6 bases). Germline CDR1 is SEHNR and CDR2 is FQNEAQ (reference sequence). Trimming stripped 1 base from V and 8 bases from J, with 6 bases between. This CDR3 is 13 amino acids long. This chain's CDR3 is CASSLEGDSPLHF. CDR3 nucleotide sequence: TGTGCCAGCAGCTTAGAGGGGGATTCACCCCTCCACTTT.

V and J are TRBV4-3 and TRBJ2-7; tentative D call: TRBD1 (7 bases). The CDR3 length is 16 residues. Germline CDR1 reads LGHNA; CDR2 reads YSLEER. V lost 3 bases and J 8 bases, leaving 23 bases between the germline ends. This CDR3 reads CASSHDLRIRGAKQYF. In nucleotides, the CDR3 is TGCGCCAGCAGCCACGATCTAAGGATCAGGGGGGCCAAGCAGTACTTC.

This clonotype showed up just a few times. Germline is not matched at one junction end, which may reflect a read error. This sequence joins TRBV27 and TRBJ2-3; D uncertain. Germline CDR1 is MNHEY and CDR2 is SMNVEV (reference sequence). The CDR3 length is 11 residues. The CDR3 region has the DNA TGTCCCAGTACATCCACAGATACGCAGTATTTT. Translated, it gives CPSTSTDTQYF.

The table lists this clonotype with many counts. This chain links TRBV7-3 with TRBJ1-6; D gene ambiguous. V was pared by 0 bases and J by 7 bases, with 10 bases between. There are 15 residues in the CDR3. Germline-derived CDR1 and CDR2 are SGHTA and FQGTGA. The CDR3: CASSLTSTVNSPLHF. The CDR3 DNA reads TGTGCCAGCAGCTTAACGAGTACGGTGAATTCACCCCTCCACTTT.

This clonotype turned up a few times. This chain's CDR3 is CASSSNWVYNEQFF. The DNA of the CDR3 is TGTGCCAGCAGTTCTAACTGGGTCTACAATGAGCAGTTCTTC. This chain links TRBV27 with TRBJ2-1; D not resolved. Germline CDR1 MNHEY, CDR2 SMNVEV (reference sequence). The CDR3 consists of 14 residues. V gave up 4 bases and J gave up 3 bases, with 10 bases separating them.

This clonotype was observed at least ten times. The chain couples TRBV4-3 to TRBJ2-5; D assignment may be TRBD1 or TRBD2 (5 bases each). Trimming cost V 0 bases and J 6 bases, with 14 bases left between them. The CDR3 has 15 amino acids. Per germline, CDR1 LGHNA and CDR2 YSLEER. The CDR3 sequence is CASSQERSRGQTQYF. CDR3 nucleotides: TGCGCCAGCAGCCAAGAACGAAGCCGGGGACAGACCCAGTACTTC.

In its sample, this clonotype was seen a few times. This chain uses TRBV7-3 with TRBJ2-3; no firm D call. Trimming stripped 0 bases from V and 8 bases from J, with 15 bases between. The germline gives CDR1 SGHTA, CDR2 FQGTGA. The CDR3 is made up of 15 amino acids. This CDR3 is CASSLTLMAFGTQYF. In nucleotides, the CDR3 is TGTGCCAGCAGCTTAACGTTAATGGCTTTTGGTACGCAGTATTTT. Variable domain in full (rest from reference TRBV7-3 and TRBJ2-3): GAGVSQTPSNKVTEKGKYVELRCDPISGHTALYWYRQSLGQGPEFLIYFQGTGAADDSGLPNDRFFAVRPEGSVSTLKIQRTERGDSAVYLCASSLTLMAFGTQYFGPGTRLTVL.